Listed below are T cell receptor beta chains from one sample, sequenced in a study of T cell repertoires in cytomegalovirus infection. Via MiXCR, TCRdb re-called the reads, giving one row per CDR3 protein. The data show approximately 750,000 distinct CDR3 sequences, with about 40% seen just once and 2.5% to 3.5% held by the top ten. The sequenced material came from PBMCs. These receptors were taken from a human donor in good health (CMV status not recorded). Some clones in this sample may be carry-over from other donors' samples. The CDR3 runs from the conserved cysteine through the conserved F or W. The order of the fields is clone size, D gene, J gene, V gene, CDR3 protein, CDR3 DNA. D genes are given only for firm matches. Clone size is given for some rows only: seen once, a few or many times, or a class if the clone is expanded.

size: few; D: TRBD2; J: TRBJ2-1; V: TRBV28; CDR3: CASSLLAGQQFF; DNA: TGTGCCAGCAGTTTACTAGCGGGACAGCAGTTCTTC
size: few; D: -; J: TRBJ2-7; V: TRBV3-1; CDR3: CASSARLQQYF; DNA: TGTGCCAGCAGCGCTAGGCTCCAACAGTACTTC
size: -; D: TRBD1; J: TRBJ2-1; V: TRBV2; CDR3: CARCGTGDVDEQFF; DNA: TGTGCCAGATGCGGGACAGGTGATGTCGATGAGCAGTTCTTC
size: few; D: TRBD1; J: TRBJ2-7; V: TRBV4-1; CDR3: CASSQGTGVSYEQYF; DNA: TGCGCCAGCAGCCAAGGGACAGGGGTTTCCTACGAGCAGTACTTC
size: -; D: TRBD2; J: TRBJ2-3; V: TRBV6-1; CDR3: CASKGLAGGIDTQYF; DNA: TGTGCCAGCAAGGGACTAGCGGGAGGTATAGATACGCAGTATTTT
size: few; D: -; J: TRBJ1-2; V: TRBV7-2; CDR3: CASSLAQTGGPYTF; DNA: TGTGCCAGCAGCTTAGCTCAGACAGGCGGTCCTTACACCTTC
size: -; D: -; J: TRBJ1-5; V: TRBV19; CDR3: CASSFQTGRQPQHF; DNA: TGTGCCAGTAGTTTTCAAACAGGGAGACAGCCCCAGCATTTT
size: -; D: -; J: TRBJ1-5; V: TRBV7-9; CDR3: CASSLEGTSQPQHF; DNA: TGTGCCAGCAGCTTGGAGGGGACTAGCCAGCCCCAGCATTTT
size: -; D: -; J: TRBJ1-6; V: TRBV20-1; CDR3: CSARPHSSNSPLHF; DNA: TGCAGTGCTAGGCCCCACAGTTCGAATTCACCCCTCCACTTT
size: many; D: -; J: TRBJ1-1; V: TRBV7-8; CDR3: CASSNRLNTEAFF; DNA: TGTGCCAGCAGCAACAGGTTGAACACTGAAGCTTTCTTT
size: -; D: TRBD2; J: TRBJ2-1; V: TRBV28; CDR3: CASTYPRGGASHLNEQFF; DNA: TGTGCCAGCACCTACCCACGGGGGGGGGCGTCCCACCTTAATGAGCAGTTCTTC
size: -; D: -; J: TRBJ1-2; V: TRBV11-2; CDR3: CASSLGGRGGYGYTF; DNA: TGTGCCAGCAGCTTAGGGGGCCGGGGAGGCTATGGCTACACCTTC
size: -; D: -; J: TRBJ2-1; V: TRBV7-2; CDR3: CASSKALVNNEQFF; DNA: TGTGCCAGCAGCAAAGCTTTAGTTAACAATGAGCAGTTCTTC
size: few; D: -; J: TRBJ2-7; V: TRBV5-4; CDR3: CASSSQLVQSGEQYF; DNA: TGTGCCAGCAGCTCGCAACTAGTACAATCGGGTGAGCAGTACTTC
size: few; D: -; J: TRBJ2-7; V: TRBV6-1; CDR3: CASSPIRDINTYEQYF; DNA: TGTGCCAGCAGCCCGATCCGGGACATAAACACCTACGAGCAGTACTTC
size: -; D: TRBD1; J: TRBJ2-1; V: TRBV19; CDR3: CASSFLDRRNEQFF; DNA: TGTGCCAGTAGTTTCTTGGACAGGCGCAATGAGCAGTTCTTC
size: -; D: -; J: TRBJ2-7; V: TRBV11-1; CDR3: CASSPHRDSAVGEYEQYF; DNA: TGTGCCAGCAGCCCCCACCGGGACTCTGCTGTTGGGGAGTACGAGCAGTACTTC
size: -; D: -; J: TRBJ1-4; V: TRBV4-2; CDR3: CASSRNPGPNEKLFF; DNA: TGTGCCAGCAGCCGGAACCCTGGGCCTAATGAAAAACTGTTTTTT
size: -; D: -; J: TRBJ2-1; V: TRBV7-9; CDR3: CASSFGLSGDDPNEQFF; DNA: TGTGCCAGCAGCTTTGGGTTGTCAGGGGACGACCCTAATGAGCAGTTCTTC
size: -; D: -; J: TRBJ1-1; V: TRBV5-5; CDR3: CASTRVLTEAFF; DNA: TGTGCCAGCACCCGGGTCCTAACTGAAGCTTTCTTT
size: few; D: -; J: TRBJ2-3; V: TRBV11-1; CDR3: CASSLGAGPTDTQYF; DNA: TGTGCCAGCAGCTTAGGGGCGGGACCCACAGATACGCAGTATTTT
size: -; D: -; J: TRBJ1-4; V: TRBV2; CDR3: CASSEQGTNEKLFF; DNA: TGTGCCAGCAGTGAACAGGGAACTAATGAAAAACTGTTTTTT
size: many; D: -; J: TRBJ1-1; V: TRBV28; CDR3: CASSPRGGGHTEAFF; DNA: TGTGCCAGCAGCCCGCGGGGTGGGGGGCACACTGAAGCTTTCTTT
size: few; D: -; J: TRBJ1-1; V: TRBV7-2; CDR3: CASSLGSAGTEAFF; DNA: TGTGCCAGCAGCTTAGGCTCGGCGGGTACTGAAGCTTTCTTT
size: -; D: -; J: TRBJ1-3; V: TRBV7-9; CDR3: CASSKDGNTIYF; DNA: TGTGCCAGCAGCAAGGATGGAAACACCATATATTTT
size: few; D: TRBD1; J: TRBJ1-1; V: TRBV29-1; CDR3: CSVMGTGSEAFF; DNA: TGCAGCGTCATGGGGACAGGCTCTGAAGCTTTCTTT
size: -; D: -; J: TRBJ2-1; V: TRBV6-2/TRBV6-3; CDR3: CASSEGPEQFF; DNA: TGTGCCAGCAGTGAGGGGCCTGAGCAGTTCTTC
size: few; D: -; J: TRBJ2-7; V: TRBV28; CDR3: CASSSQDWFPFGEQYF; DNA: TGTGCCAGCAGTTCCCAGGACTGGTTTCCGTTCGGTGAGCAGTACTTC
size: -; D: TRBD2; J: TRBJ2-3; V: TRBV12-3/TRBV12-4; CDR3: CASSFSVLAGDTDTQYF; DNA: TGTGCCAGCAGTTTTTCTGTACTAGCGGGGGACACAGATACGCAGTATTTT
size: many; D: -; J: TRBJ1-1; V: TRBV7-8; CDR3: CASSWQANTEAFF; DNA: TGTGCCAGCAGCTGGCAGGCGAACACTGAAGCTTTCTTT
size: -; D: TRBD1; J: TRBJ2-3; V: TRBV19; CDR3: CASSWTGKADTQYF; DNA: TGTGCCAGTAGTTGGACAGGGAAAGCAGATACGCAGTATTTT
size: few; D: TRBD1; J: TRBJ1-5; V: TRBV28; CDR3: CASTSGQGVGNQPQHF; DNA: TGTGCCAGCACTTCGGGACAGGGGGTTGGCAATCAGCCCCAGCATTTT
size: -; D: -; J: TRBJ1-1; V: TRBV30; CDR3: CAWSDRPRGVLNTEAFF; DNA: TGTGCCTGGAGTGATAGACCCCGGGGGGTATTGAACACTGAAGCTTTCTTT
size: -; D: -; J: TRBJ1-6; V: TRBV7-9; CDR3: CASSLGGPRYNSPLHF; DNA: TGTGCCAGCAGCTTAGGAGGTCCCCGATATAATTCACCCCTCCACTTT
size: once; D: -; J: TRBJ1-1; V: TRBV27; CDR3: CASGLFFSPQTNTEAFF; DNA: TGTGCCAGCGGTTTATTTTTCTCGCCACAGACGAACACTGAAGCTTTCTTT
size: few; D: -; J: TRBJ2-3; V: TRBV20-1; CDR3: CSAQDDFTSTDTQYF; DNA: TGCAGTGCTCAGGATGATTTTACTAGCACAGATACGCAGTATTTT
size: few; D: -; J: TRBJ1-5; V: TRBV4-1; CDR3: CASSHTPERQLDQPQHF; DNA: TGCGCCAGCAGCCACACTCCGGAGAGACAGCTCGATCAGCCCCAGCATTTT
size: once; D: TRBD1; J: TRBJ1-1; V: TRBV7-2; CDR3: CARIFQGAGNTEAFF; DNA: TGTGCCAGAATCTTCCAGGGGGCTGGGAACACTGAAGCTTTCTTT
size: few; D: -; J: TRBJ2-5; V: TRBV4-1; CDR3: CASSQDAGQLGTQYF; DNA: TGTGCCAGCAGCCAAGATGCAGGACAGTTGGGGACCCAGTACTTC
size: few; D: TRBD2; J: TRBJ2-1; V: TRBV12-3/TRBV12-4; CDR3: CASNHPATGTSNEQFF; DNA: TGTGCCAGCAACCATCCCGCGACCGGGACTAGCAATGAGCAGTTCTTC
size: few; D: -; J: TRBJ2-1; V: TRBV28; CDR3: CASSSHFSQFF; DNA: TGTGCCAGCAGCTCACACTTTTCACAGTTCTTC
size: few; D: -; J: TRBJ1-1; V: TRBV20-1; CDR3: CSARGTANTEAFF; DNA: TGCAGTGCTAGGGGGACCGCGAACACTGAAGCTTTCTTT
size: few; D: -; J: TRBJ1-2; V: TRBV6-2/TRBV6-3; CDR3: CASSMRTGYYTF; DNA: TGTGCCAGCAGCATGAGAACAGGTTACTACACCTTC
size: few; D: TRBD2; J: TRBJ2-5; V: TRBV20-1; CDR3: CSAPGLAVQETQYF; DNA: TGCAGTGCCCCGGGCCTAGCGGTTCAAGAGACCCAGTACTTC
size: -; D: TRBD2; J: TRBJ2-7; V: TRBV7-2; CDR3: CASSTRLAGGGEQYF; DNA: TGTGCCAGCAGCACCCGACTAGCGGGGGGTGGCGAGCAGTACTTC
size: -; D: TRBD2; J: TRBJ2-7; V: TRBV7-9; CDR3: CASSWTSGYEQYF; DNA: TGTGCCAGCAGTTGGACTAGCGGGTACGAGCAGTACTTC
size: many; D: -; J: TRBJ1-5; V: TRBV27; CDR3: CASRTGFNQPQHF; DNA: TGTGCCAGCAGGACAGGATTCAATCAGCCCCAGCATTTT
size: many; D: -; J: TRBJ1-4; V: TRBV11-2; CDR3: CASSPSGSGEKLFF; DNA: TGTGCCAGCAGCCCGTCGGGTAGTGGAGAAAAACTGTTTTTT
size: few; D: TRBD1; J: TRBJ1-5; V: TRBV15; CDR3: CATSGQTGGLGAQHF; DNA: TGTGCCACCAGCGGGCAAACAGGGGGCTTGGGAGCCCAGCATTTT
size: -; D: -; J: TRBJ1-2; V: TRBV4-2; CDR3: CASSQDPEGNGYTF; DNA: TGTGCCAGCAGCCAAGATCCGGAGGGCAATGGCTACACCTTC
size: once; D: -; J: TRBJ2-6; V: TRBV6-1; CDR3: CARSPQESGATVMTF; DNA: TGTGCCAGAAGTCCCCAGGAATCGGGGGCCACCGTCATGACTTTC
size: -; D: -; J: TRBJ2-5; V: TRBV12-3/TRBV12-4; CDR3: CASSLIRTGHTYF; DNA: TGTGCCAGCAGTTTGATTCGAACGGGACACACGTACTTC
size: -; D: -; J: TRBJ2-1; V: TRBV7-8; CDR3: CASIPDPYHETFF; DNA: TGTGCCAGCATCCCGGACCCCTACCATGAGACGTTCTTC
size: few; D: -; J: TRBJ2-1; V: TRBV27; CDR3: CASSLSVNHNEQFF; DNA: TGTGCCAGCAGTTTATCGGTCAATCACAATGAGCAGTTCTTC